The next 9 T cell receptor beta chains were all read from a single sample in a study of OX40 agonist ivuxolimab in advanced cancers. Here immunoSEQ multiplex PCR was the method, and the copy in TCRdb shows in-frame clones only, minus some. The data show approximately 74,000 clones, 80% to 95% seen once. The source was CD4+ or CD8+ T cells sorted from blood, collected in a trial of the OX40 agonist ivuxolimab. Receptors originate from an adult with an advanced solid tumor such as melanoma, head and neck, liver or kidney cancer.

V is TRBV11-3 and J is TRBJ2-5; D is possibly TRBD1 (6 bases). Germline values: CDR1 SGHNT, CDR2 YENEEA. V lost 2 bases and J lost 3, with 10 bases in between. This CDR3 comprises 14 residues. The CDR3 nucleotides read TGTGCCAGCAGCTTACCGTACAGGGAAGAGACCCAGTACTTC. This sequence encodes CASSLPYREETQYF.

The rearrangement links TRBV25-1 to TRBJ1-4; no firm D call. The CDR3 sequence is 12 residues long. Trimming took 2 bases from V and 6 from J, leaving 4 bases between them. The V gene's germline CDR1 is MGHDK and CDR2 SYGVNS. The CDR3 is CASSEKDEKLFF. CDR3 DNA: TGTGCCAGCAGTGAAAAAGATGAAAAACTGTTTTTT.

This chain uses TRBV7-6 with TRBJ2-5; 7 nucleotides align to TRBD2. CDR1 is SGHVS, CDR2 FNYEAQ, per germline. The CDR3 has 14 residues. Germline trimming cut 1 base from V and 4 bases from J; bases unmatched to any gene: 3. CDR3 bases: TGTGCCAGCAGCTTAGGGGCTAGCGGAGAGACCCAGTACTTC. This translates into CASSLGASGETQYF. The full variable domain, with the rest looked up from reference TRBV7-6 and TRBJ2-5, is GAGVSQSPRYKVTKRGQDVALRCDPISGHVSLYWYRQALGQGPEFLTYFNYEAQQDKSGLPNDRFSAERPEGSISTLTIQRTEQRDSAMYRCASSLGASGETQYFGPGTRLLVL.

The V gene is TRBV6-4, the J gene TRBJ1-6; 10 bases are a match to TRBD1. CDR3 length equals 17 residues. Germline CDR1 reads MRHNA; CDR2 reads SNTAGT. With 2 bases clipped from V and 6 bases from J, the junction kept 7 bases outside the gene matches. CDR3 sequence (DNA): TGTGCCAGCAGTGACCCGACAGGGGGCTACGGTAATTCACCCCTCCACTTT. Translating gives CASSDPTGGYGNSPLHF.

This clone occurred once. The chain combines TRBV4-1 with TRBJ1-1; D gene uncertain. CDR1 MGHRA and CDR2 YSYEKL come from the germline V gene. Deletions cut 1 base from V and 1 base from J, with 10 bases between. The CDR3 spans 15 residues. This chain's CDR3 is CASSQVGQTNTEAFF. The CDR3 nucleotides read TGCGCCAGCAGCCAAGTAGGGCAGACGAACACTGAAGCTTTCTTT.

V usage is TRBV9 and J usage is TRBJ1-2; D perhaps matches TRBD1 (6 bases). Germline-derived CDR1 and CDR2 are SGDLS and YYNGEE. CDR3 length equals 18 residues. Trimming pared 0 bases from V and 3 bases from J, leaving 21 bases between. CDR3 sequence reads: CASSVALRGGAYDYGYTF. CDR3 DNA: TGTGCCAGCAGCGTAGCTCTTAGGGGGGGCGCGTACGACTATGGCTACACCTTC.

The rearrangement links TRBV12-5 to TRBJ2-3; TRBD2 matches 10 bases. Trimming removed 1 base from V and 9 bases from J; junction bases left unmatched: 10. The CDR3 is 16 amino acids. Per the germline V gene, CDR1 is LGHNT and CDR2 is FRNRAP. CDR3 bases: TGTGCTAGTGGTTTGGGCAGCGGGAGGGCCTTTGGCACGCAGTATTTT. Its protein is CASGLGSGRAFGTQYF.

V usage is TRBV19 and J usage is TRBJ2-1; D gene uncertain. This CDR3 spans 15 amino acids. The germline CDR1 and CDR2 sequences are LNHDA and SQIVND (reference sequence). Trimming removed 3 bases from V and 1 base from J, with 10 bases in between. The CDR3 nucleotides are TGTGCCAGTAGTATTGGTACCCGATCCTACAATGAGCAGTTCTTC. Its protein product is CASSIGTRSYNEQFF.

The chain recombines TRBV11-3 with TRBJ2-1, with a weak D call TRBD2 (7 bases). The V gene's germline CDR1 is SGHNT and CDR2 YENEEA. The CDR3 covers 17 residues. The V and J ends lost 0 bases and 9 bases respectively, with 21 bases between them. The DNA of the CDR3 is TGTGCCAGCAGCTTAGATCAGGGGAGGGCCATTCAAGGTGAGCAGTTCTTC. It encodes CASSLDQGRAIQGEQFF.